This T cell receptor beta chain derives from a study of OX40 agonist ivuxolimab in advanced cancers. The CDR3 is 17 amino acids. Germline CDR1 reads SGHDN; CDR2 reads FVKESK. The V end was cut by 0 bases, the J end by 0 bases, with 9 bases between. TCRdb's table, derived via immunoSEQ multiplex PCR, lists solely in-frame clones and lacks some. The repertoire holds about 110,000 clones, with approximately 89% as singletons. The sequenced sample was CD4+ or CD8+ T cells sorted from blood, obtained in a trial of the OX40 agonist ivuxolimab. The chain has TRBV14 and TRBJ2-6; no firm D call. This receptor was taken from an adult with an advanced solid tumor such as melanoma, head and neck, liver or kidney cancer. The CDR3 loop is CASSQDKQISGANVLTF. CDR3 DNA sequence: TGTGCCAGCAGCCAAGATAAGCAGATCTCTGGGGCCAACGTCCTGACTTTC.